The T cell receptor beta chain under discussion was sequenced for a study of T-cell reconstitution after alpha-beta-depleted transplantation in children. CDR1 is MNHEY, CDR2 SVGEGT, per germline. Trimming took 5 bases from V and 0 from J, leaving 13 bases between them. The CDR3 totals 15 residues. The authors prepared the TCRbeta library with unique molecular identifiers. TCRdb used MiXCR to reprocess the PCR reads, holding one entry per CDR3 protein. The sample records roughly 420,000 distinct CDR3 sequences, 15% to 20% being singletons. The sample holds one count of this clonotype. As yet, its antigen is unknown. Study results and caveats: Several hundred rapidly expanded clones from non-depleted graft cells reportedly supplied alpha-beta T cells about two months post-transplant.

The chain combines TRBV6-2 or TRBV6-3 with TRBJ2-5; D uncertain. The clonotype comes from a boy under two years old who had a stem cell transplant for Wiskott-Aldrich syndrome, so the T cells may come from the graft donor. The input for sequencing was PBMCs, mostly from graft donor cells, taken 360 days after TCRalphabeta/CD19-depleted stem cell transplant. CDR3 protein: CASSTPPPDQETQYF. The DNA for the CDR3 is TGTGCCAGCAGTACCCCGCCCCCAGACCAAGAGACCCAGTACTTC.